This T cell receptor (beta chain) is from a study of T cells after somatic rescue of genetic block. Method: immunoSEQ multiplex PCR; TCRdb's copy keeps in-frame clones and lacks some. The sample lists roughly 58,000 clones; 90% to 97% were seen once. The CDR3 is 14 residues long. J gave up 2 bases and V 6 bases, and 6 bases lay outside the gene matches. Germline lookup yields CDR1 LGHNA and CDR2 YNFKEQ. The chain joins TRBV4-2 to TRBJ2-7, with 8 bases that match TRBD1. The receptor was derived from a child less than two years old. The sequencing input was peripheral blood mononuclear cells (PBMCs). CDR3 residues: CASSSGTGPYEQYF. The CDR3 DNA follows: TGTGCCAGCAGTTCCGGGACAGGCCCCTACGAGCAGTACTTC.